These 19 T cell receptor beta chains were all obtained from the same sample, sequenced in a study of T cells in Graves' hyperthyroidism and ophthalmopathy. Amplified TCR beta CDR3 regions derived from RNA transcripts. Using the HTBI primer set, a first-round RT-PCR was run on the TCR CDR3. TCRdb used MiXCR to reprocess the multiplex PCR reads, holding one entry per CDR3 protein. The sample has around 190,000 distinct CDR3 sequences; less than 20% are singletons. The sequenced sample consisted of blood. The receptors originated from a woman in her 50s with Graves' hyperthyroidism.

This clonotype appeared many times. V and J are TRBV6-1 and TRBJ2-3; D unclear. This CDR3 is built from 15 residues. Germline-derived CDR1 and CDR2 are MNHNS and SASEGT. Trimming removed 4 bases from V and 1 base from J, with 12 bases in between. This CDR3 reads CASSARPPGTDTQYF. The CDR3 nucleotides read TGTGCCAGCAGTGCCCGACCCCCGGGCACAGATACGCAGTATTTT.

This clonotype was recorded many times. This chain connects TRBV30 to TRBJ2-7; TRBD1 agrees at 7 bases. CDR3 length equals 11 residues. CDR1 is GTSNPN and CDR2 is SVGIG in the germline V gene (reference sequence). With V trimmed by 8 bases and J by 5 bases, 6 bases remained unmatched. In nucleotides, the CDR3 is TGTGCCGGGGACAGCTTCGACGAGCAGTACTTC. Translated, it gives CAGDSFDEQYF.

The table lists this clonotype with a few counts. Here the CDR3 reads CASMPDTSYEQYF. CDR3 DNA sequence: TGCGCCAGCATGCCGGACACTTCCTACGAGCAGTACTTC. The chain is built from TRBV5-1 and TRBJ2-7; the D gene is possibly TRBD1 (5 bases). The germline V gene has CDR1 SGHRS and CDR2 YFSETQ. CDR3 length equals 13 residues. Trimming took off 6 bases at V and 1 base at J, with 11 bases between the two ends.

The sample holds many counts of this clonotype. The genes are TRBV12-3 or TRBV12-4 and TRBJ2-1, with 12 bases matching TRBD2. J gave up 6 bases and V 6 bases, and 3 bases lay outside the gene matches. The CDR3 extends over 14 amino acids. The chain's CDR3 is CASRLAGGSNEQFF. The DNA for the CDR3 is TGTGCCAGCAGACTAGCGGGAGGTTCCAATGAGCAGTTCTTC.

This clonotype came up many times. This rearrangement joins TRBV28 to TRBJ2-5; D uncertain. V was clipped by 2 bases and J by 5 bases, with 15 bases between them. Germline CDR1 reads MDHEN; CDR2 reads SYDVKM. This CDR3 contains 15 residues. CDR3 in amino acids: CASSLLSNRLETQYF. The DNA for the CDR3 is TGTGCCAGCAGTTTACTTTCTAATAGGCTTGAGACCCAGTACTTC.

The sample holds many counts of this clonotype. The V gene is TRBV12-3 or TRBV12-4, the J gene TRBJ1-5; D might be TRBD1 (6 bases). CDR3 length equals 16 residues. Trimming took 8 bases from V and 0 from J, leaving 17 bases between them. The CDR3 here is CASGKLQGDSNQPQHF. In DNA form, the CDR3 reads TGTGCCAGCGGAAAACTACAGGGAGATAGCAATCAGCCCCAGCATTTT.

This clonotype has just a few counts. A much larger clone differs from this one at a single base, so this may be a read error. Here the CDR3 DNA reads TGTGTCAGCAGCCCCCGAGGAAGGGACACTGAAGCTTTCTTT. Translating it yields CVSSPRGRDTEAFF. The chain combines TRBV3-1 with TRBJ1-1; no reliable D call. The CDR3 spans 14 residues. Per the germline V gene, CDR1 is LGHDT and CDR2 is YNNKEL (reference sequence). Combining the CDR3 with reference TRBV3-1 and TRBJ1-1 gives the whole variable domain DTAVSQTPKYLVTQMGNDKSIKCEQNLGHDTMYWYKQDSKKFLKIMFSYNNKELIINETVPNRFSPKSPDKAHLNLHINSLELGDSAVYFCVSSPRGRDTEAFFGQGTRLTVV.

The gene calls are TRBV30 and TRBJ2-1; 7 nucleotides line up with TRBD1. With 8 bases clipped from V and 0 bases from J, the junction kept 10 bases outside the gene matches. The CDR3 is 15 residues long. The germline V gene encodes CDR1 GTSNPN and CDR2 SVGIG (reference sequence). The CDR3 region has the DNA TGTGCCAGTAGTCCTGGGGACAGCTCCTACAATGAGCAGTTCTTC. This sequence encodes CASSPGDSSYNEQFF.

This chain uses TRBV7-9 with TRBJ2-6; 8 positions agree with TRBD2. Trimming cost V 3 bases and J 0 bases; bases outside gene matches: 16. There are 21 residues in the CDR3. Germline CDR1 is SEHNR and CDR2 is FQNEAQ (reference sequence). The CDR3 coding sequence is TGTGCCAGCAGCTTGTCTAATTGGGGACTAGACTTTTTCTCTGGGGCCAACGTCCTGACTTTC. Its translation is CASSLSNWGLDFFSGANVLTF.

This clonotype has a handful of counts. The chain uses TRBV28 and TRBJ1-1, with D uncertain. Looked up from germline, CDR1 is MDHEN and CDR2 is SYDVKM. The CDR3 is 12 amino acids. Trimming left V 5 bases short and J 5 bases short, with 9 bases between. CDR3 sequence: CASSEERTEAFF. For the CDR3, the DNA is TGTGCCAGCAGTGAAGAACGGACTGAAGCTTTCTTT.

The V and J genes are TRBV12-3 or TRBV12-4 and TRBJ2-2, with TRBD2 matching over 8 bases. Trimming cost V 6 bases and J 2 bases; bases outside gene matches: 5. The CDR3 has 15 amino acids. The CDR3 DNA is TGTGCCAGCAGCCGGACTAGCTTTAACACCGGGGAGCTGTTTTTT. Encoded protein: CASSRTSFNTGELFF.

The V and J genes are TRBV5-1 and TRBJ2-6; D possibly corresponds to TRBD1 (5 bases). The V gene's germline CDR1 is SGHRS and CDR2 YFSETQ. The CDR3 length is 17 residues. The ends were cut back, 1 base at V and 2 bases at J, with 13 bases in the middle. In DNA form, the CDR3 reads TGCGCCAGCAGCTTGTCGTCAGGGTTGACTGGGGCCAACGTCCTGACTTTC. Its translation is CASSLSSGLTGANVLTF.

Many counts were recorded for this clonotype. This chain joins TRBV28 and TRBJ1-4, with D perhaps matching TRBD1 (5 bases). Per the germline V gene, CDR1 is MDHEN and CDR2 is SYDVKM. The length of the CDR3 is 14 residues. Trimming left V 2 bases short and J 7 bases short, with 11 bases between. The CDR3 DNA reads as TGTGCCAGCAGTTTACTCGGGGGTAGTGAAAAACTGTTTTTT. It codes for CASSLLGGSEKLFF.

V and J are TRBV28 and TRBJ2-7; maybe TRBD2 (5 bases). The germline V gene encodes CDR1 MDHEN and CDR2 SYDVKM. The ends were cut back, 8 bases at V and 0 bases at J, with 8 bases in the middle. The CDR3 consists of 12 residues. The CDR3, as DNA: TGTGCCAGCGAAGGGAGCTCCTACGAGCAGTACTTC. It codes for CASEGSSYEQYF.

This clonotype was detected many times. The CDR3 reads CATGAGQQNTEAFF. In DNA, the CDR3 is TGTGCCACGGGAGCAGGACAACAGAACACTGAAGCTTTCTTT. This sequence joins TRBV7-9 and TRBJ1-1; weak D call: TRBD1 (5 bases). Germline V gene lookup returns CDR1 SEHNR and CDR2 FQNEAQ (reference sequence). Trimming removed 10 bases from V and 1 base from J, with 16 bases in between. The CDR3 is 14 residues long. Full variable domain (missing parts from reference TRBV7-9 and TRBJ1-1): DTGVSQNPRHKITKRGQNVTFRCDPISEHNRLYWYRQTLGQGPEFLTYFQNEAQLEKSRLLSDRFSAERPKGSFSTLEIQRTEQGDSAMYLCATGAGQQNTEAFFGQGTRLTVV.

In its sample, this clonotype was seen many times. CDR3 sequence (DNA): TGTGCCAGTAAGCGGGGGGACAGCTCCTATGGCTACACCTTC. Amino acid sequence: CASKRGDSSYGYTF. The chain uses TRBV19 and TRBJ1-2; 7 nucleotides match TRBD1. The CDR3 contains 14 residues. Per germline, CDR1 LNHDA and CDR2 SQIVND (reference sequence). With V trimmed by 7 bases and J by 4 bases, 9 bases remained unmatched.

Regarding this clonotype: One base away lies a much larger clone, so this may be a sequencing read error. The chain combines TRBV4-1 with TRBJ2-1; D not resolved. Germline V gene lookup returns CDR1 MGHRA and CDR2 YSYEKL. With 3 bases removed from V and 5 bases from J, the gap between germline ends came to 17 bases. The CDR3 covers 16 residues. The CDR3 loop is CASSHPSSQTDNEQFF. In nucleotides, the CDR3 is TGCGCCAGCAGCCACCCCTCGAGTCAGACTGACAATGAGCAGTTCTTC.

This clonotype was counted many times. V and J are TRBV12-3 or TRBV12-4 and TRBJ1-1; the D is unclear. This CDR3 is built from 15 residues. Trimming shortened V by 4 bases and J by 2 bases, and 14 bases separated the two germline ends. Here the CDR3 DNA reads TGTGCCAGCAGTTCCACCCCCACAGTCAACACTGAAGCTTTCTTT. Its translation is CASSSTPTVNTEAFF.

The sample holds many counts of this clonotype. V and J are TRBV5-6 and TRBJ1-1; D unclear. Germline V gene sequence: CDR1 SGHDT, CDR2 YYEEEE. The CDR3 loop spans 13 amino acids. V gave up 2 bases and J gave up 1 base, with 6 bases separating them. The CDR3 here is CASSLGRNTEAFF. In nucleotides, the CDR3 is TGTGCCAGCAGCTTAGGACGGAACACTGAAGCTTTCTTT.